This T cell receptor (beta chain) was observed in a study of monozygotic twins with inflammatory bowel disease. With eight separate reactions per sample, the authors made cDNA. TCRdb reprocessed the 5' RACE reads and keeps a single row for each CDR3 protein, giving no DNA. The sample's table shows about 450,000 distinct CDR3 sequences. In germline, CDR1 is MDHEN, CDR2 SYDVKM. The CDR3 sequence is 13 residues long. Study conclusions and caveats: Healthy twins shared more clonotypes with others than IBD patients, most markedly active ones.

Details on this clonotype: Its antigen remains unknown.

This sequence was found in a human donor with ulcerative colitis or Crohn's disease, or a healthy co-twin of an affected twin (not recorded which). The gene calls are TRBV28 and TRBJ1-6; the D call from TCRdb, TRBD1, cannot be confirmed without DNA. The sequenced material came from blood. CDR3 region: CASKQGDNSPLHF.